These 13 T cell receptor beta chains originate from one sample sequenced in a study of identical twins. TCRdb analysed the 5' RACE reads with MiXCR anew, one entry per CDR3 protein. The table lists about 520,000 distinct CDR3 sequences, roughly a fifth of them singletons. The sample also formed part of further work on T cells expressing NK-cell markers.

Material for sequencing was CD4+ T cells sorted from blood. These TCRs come from a woman between 18 and 29 years old in good health.

The V and J genes are TRBV15 and TRBJ2-7; tentatively, D is TRBD2 (6 bases). V gave up 0 bases and J gave up 3 bases, with 18 bases separating them. CDR3 length equals 17 residues. The germline gives CDR1 LNHNV, CDR2 YYDKDF (reference sequence). The CDR3 bases are TGTGCCACCAGCAGAGATGCCGGAGGGGTTCAAGGCTACGAGCAGTACTTC. Translation gives CATSRDAGGVQGYEQYF.

This clonotype was recorded a few times. The chain is built from TRBV5-1 and TRBJ2-3; 7 bases align to TRBD1. J gave up 0 bases and V 4 bases, and 8 bases lay outside the gene matches. Germline CDR1 SGHRS, CDR2 YFSETQ. This CDR3 spans 16 amino acids. CDR3 DNA: TGCGCCAGCAGCCCAGGGACAGCTGCTAGCACAGATACGCAGTATTTT. Its protein product is CASSPGTAASTDTQYF.

The CDR3 is CASSPGTGRKTQYF. The CDR3, as DNA: TGTGCCAGCAGCCCCGGGACAGGGAGGAAGACCCAGTACTTC. The chain combines TRBV11-2 with TRBJ2-5; 9 nucleotides agree with TRBD1. Trimming cost V 5 bases and J 6 bases; bases outside gene matches: 7. Germline V CDR1 and CDR2: SGHAT, FQNNGV. CDR3 length: 14 amino acids.

The rearrangement links TRBV4-2 to TRBJ2-7; 7 bases map to TRBD2. The ends lost 2 bases at V and 2 bases at J; junction bases unmatched: 6. This CDR3 is 15 amino acids long. Germline-derived CDR1 and CDR2 are LGHNA and YNFKEQ. DNA for the CDR3: TGTGCCAGCAGCCAACGGGGGGAGGGCCCCTACGAGCAGTACTTC. It encodes CASSQRGEGPYEQYF.

This clonotype was picked up many times. The genes are TRBV5-1 and TRBJ2-2; D is unclear. Germline V gene lookup returns CDR1 SGHRS and CDR2 YFSETQ. The CDR3 sequence is 15 residues long. Trimming cost V 2 bases and J 0 bases, with 8 bases left between them. CDR3 in amino acids: CASSFSGANTGELFF. The CDR3 DNA follows: TGCGCCAGCAGCTTTAGTGGAGCGAACACCGGGGAGCTGTTTTTT.

The gene calls are TRBV29-1 and TRBJ2-5; maybe TRBD1 (5 bases). V lost 5 bases, J lost 1 base, and 8 bases lay in between. The CDR3 extends over 12 amino acids. CDR1 SQVTM and CDR2 ANQGSEA come from the germline V gene. The CDR3 spells CSVLRAQETQYF. CDR3 sequence (DNA): TGCAGCGTTCTCAGGGCCCAAGAGACCCAGTACTTC. The whole variable domain, remainder taken from reference TRBV29-1 and TRBJ2-5, is SAVISQKPSRDICQRGTSLTIQCQVDSQVTMMFWYRQQPGQSLTLIATANQGSEATYESGFVIDKFPISRPNLTFSTLTVSNMSPEDSSIYLCSVLRAQETQYFGPGTRLLVL.

This clonotype was recorded at least ten times. V usage is TRBV4-2 and J usage is TRBJ2-7; D possibly corresponds to TRBD1 (6 bases). V lost 4 bases, J lost 7 bases, and 11 bases lay in between. Germline CDR1 reads LGHNA; CDR2 reads YNFKEQ. The CDR3 has 12 residues. As DNA, the CDR3 is TGTGCCAGCAGCCCCCTAGGGGGAGAGCAGTACTTC. Protein sequence: CASSPLGGEQYF.

This clonotype has more than one count but fewer than ten. This chain joins TRBV20-1 and TRBJ2-7; 9 bases map to TRBD2. V dropped 0 bases and J dropped 0; count of bases not matched to a gene: 3. Germline V gene data show CDR1 as DFQATT and CDR2 as SNEGSKA (reference sequence). The CDR3 sequence is 15 residues long. The CDR3 is CSARDASGVSYEQYF. CDR3 nucleotide sequence: TGCAGTGCTAGAGATGCTAGCGGGGTCTCCTACGAGCAGTACTTC.

The CDR3 region has the DNA TGCGCCAGCAGCTCCTACAGGCGAACCGGGGAGCTGTTTTTT. It specifies CASSSYRRTGELFF. The gene calls are TRBV5-1 and TRBJ2-2; weak D call: TRBD1 (5 bases). Germline values: CDR1 SGHRS, CDR2 YFSETQ. The ends were cut back, 3 bases at V and 5 bases at J, with 11 bases in the middle. The CDR3 extends over 14 amino acids.

This clonotype was detected many times. The chain is built from TRBV10-3 and TRBJ1-5, with D possibly being TRBD1 (5 bases). The length of the CDR3 is 12 residues. Germline loops: CDR1 ENHRY, CDR2 SYGVKD. V was pared by 6 bases and J by 5 bases, with 8 bases between. CDR3 region: CAISGRDQPQHF. CDR3 in DNA: TGTGCCATCAGCGGCAGGGATCAGCCCCAGCATTTT.

This clonotype has only a few counts. The rearrangement joins TRBV10-3 to TRBJ2-1; the D gene is possibly TRBD2 (5 bases). The CDR3 is made up of 13 amino acids. Trimming pared 4 bases from V and 5 bases from J, leaving 9 bases between. CDR1 ENHRY and CDR2 SYGVKD come from the germline V gene. For the CDR3, the DNA is TGTGCCATCAGTGGGACTGCCGACAATGAGCAGTTCTTC. The encoded protein is CAISGTADNEQFF.

The rearrangement uses TRBV7-9 and TRBJ1-2; no clear D. Germline loops: CDR1 SEHNR, CDR2 FQNEAQ (reference sequence). This CDR3 has 13 amino acids. The ends were cut back, 3 bases at V and 4 bases at J, with 9 bases in the middle. CDR3: CASSFHRAYGYTF. The CDR3 region has the DNA TGTGCCAGCAGCTTCCATAGGGCCTATGGCTACACCTTC. Full variable domain (missing parts from reference TRBV7-9 and TRBJ1-2): DTGVSQNPRHKITKRGQNVTFRCDPISEHNRLYWYRQTLGQGPEFLTYFQNEAQLEKSRLLSDRFSAERPKGSFSTLEIQRTEQGDSAMYLCASSFHRAYGYTFGSGTRLTVV.

This clonotype has more than one count but fewer than ten. The V gene is TRBV10-3, the J gene TRBJ2-6; 10 bases are a match to TRBD1. The junction had 8 bases not matched to a gene; V was cut back by 3 bases and J by 0 bases. CDR1 and CDR2 (germline): ENHRY, SYGVKD. This CDR3 is 19 amino acids long. The CDR3, as DNA: TGTGCCATCAGTGATTCGGGACAGGGGTCTGCCTCTGGGGCCAACGTCCTGACTTTC. Translation: CAISDSGQGSASGANVLTF.